This T cell receptor (beta chain) was identified in a study of blood T cell repertoires in COVID-19. Across the study: The United States, Italy and Spain were the sources of the acute and convalescent COVID-19 samples. Sample material is recorded as cDNA or gDNA derived from T cells, B-cell-depleted T cells, or PBMCs.

The authors' processing: For nucleated cells, counts were estimated from reference gene primer amplification. The data were produced by immunoSEQ multiplex PCR, yet TCRdb's version contains in-frame clones alone and is incomplete. The V and J calls and clone size come from that table; D and trimming were worked out from the DNA. The table lists about 220,000 clones, 80% to 90% of them singletons. This CDR3 contains 15 residues. With 0 bases removed from V and 2 bases from J, the gap between germline ends came to 8 bases. The germline CDR1 and CDR2 sequences are MNHEY and SMNVEV (reference sequence). Specimen: peripheral blood. This chain links TRBV27 with TRBJ1-5; D is possibly TRBD1 (5 bases). The sequence derives from a man aged 45-60 years who had recovered from COVID-19. CDR3 nucleotides: TGTGCCAGCAGTTTATCCAGGGTAGGCAATCAGCCCCAGCATTTT. Translation gives CASSLSRVGNQPQHF.